This TCR beta chain appears in the sequencing data of a study of T cells in tumors after PD-1 blockade (dated by TCRdb to the late 2010s). Background on the whole study: Exclusion criteria were prior checkpoint blockade, use of systemic immunosuppressants, or recent radiotherapy or other anti-cancer therapy within 4 weeks. An average of about 24,000 TCR templates (range 554-99,264) and about 6,000 unique clonotypes was obtained for tumor samples, roughly 18-fold deeper than single-cell TCR sequencing. While on anti-PD-1 treatment, some of the patients also continued taking daily vismodegib 150 mg. RECIST version 1.1 was used to assess clinical response. The study performed paired single-cell RNA and TCR sequencing on site-matched tumors from BCC or SCC patients before and after anti-PD-1 therapy.

Deep TCRbeta sequencing was performed with the immunoSEQ platform. In the authors' own workflow: Only productive rearrangements were exported from the immunoSEQ Analyzer for downstream analysis. A two-sided binomial test with a Bonferroni-corrected P below 0.01 was used to call clones that significantly expanded or contracted between timepoints. T cell phenotypes were assigned to bulk TCRbeta clonotypes by matching the clonotypes to single-cell RNA+TCR-seq clones with the same TCRbeta sequence. Clone enrichment in tumor was computed as tumor frequency divided by PBMC frequency from bulk TCR sequencing. TCRs were grouped by GLIPH into specificity groups, defined as clusters of distinct TCRs likely recognizing common antigens via shared CDR3 motifs. TCRdb took over this immuneACCESS table, retaining in-frame rearrangements with V and J assigned. Such tables are incomplete; in checked studies, under half of the missing clones stem from an unresolved V gene, and the remainder is unexplained. That table gives V, J and clone size, and the DNA gave D and trimming. The sample data list 12,000 to 15,000 clones, and about 63% of these were observed just once. The ten largest clonotypes hold more than 30% of the sample.

The time point label for this specimen denotes: after anti-PD-1 therapy. Before and after PD-1 blockade, tumor biopsies came from the same primary tumor, making the samples site-matched. Patients were treated with either pembrolizumab 200 mg every 3 weeks or cemiplimab 350 mg every 2 weeks. Post-treatment squamous cell carcinoma samples were collected on average 31 days after treatment start, so that early T cell dynamics were captured. For bulk TCRbeta sequencing, genomic DNA was extracted from tumor biopsies or peripheral blood, and input amounts ranged from roughly 600 ng to 6,500 ng. Leftover biopsy material went through bulk TCRbeta sequencing, with the goal of boosting sensitivity for rare clonotypes relative to single-cell TCR sequencing. Histologically proven advanced or metastatic basal or squamous cell carcinoma was present in all patients, all of whom were poor candidates for surgical resection. The squamous cell carcinoma cohort comprised 4 patients with serial tumor biopsies taken during anti-PD-1 treatment. Fresh biopsies came from the site of the primary tumor, and part of the tissue was kept in RNAlater for exome and bulk TCR sequencing.

The investigation overall reported the following: About 41% of tumor TCR clonotypes were found in blood, and some novel exhausted tumor clones appeared in pre-treatment blood, suggesting peripheral recruitment. Comparisons between pre- and post-treatment samples were the only ones where clonal replacement appeared, with none seen between two pre-treatment samples, a pattern that argues against artifacts from biopsy timing or location. In squamous cell carcinoma, approximately 50% of expanded exhausted clones were found to be novel, compared with 25% to 35% of other expanded CD8+ clones. Most exhausted CD8+ clones that expanded after therapy were novel clonotypes not detected before treatment, suggesting clonal replacement instead of reinvigoration of pre-existing clones. Where the novel T cell clones came from was not identified, and possible sources could include lymphoid organs or rare unexpanded clones inside the tumor or in the tumor periphery.

V lost 3 bases and J lost 3 bases, and the count of bases not matched to a germline gene is 9. CDR1 and CDR2 are read off the germline V gene (reference sequence) as LNHDA and SQIVND. The CDR3 measures 16 amino acids from cysteine to phenylalanine. Of all the DNA, just the CDR3 is kept, 48 bases in frame from base 1. A word on this clone: Its antigen specificity is not known. Base-call qualities are not available, and no considerably larger clone is one nucleotide away.

Here the sequenced sample was tumor tissue, taken after anti-PD-1 treatment. The sequence derives from a human donor with cutaneous squamous cell carcinoma. The chain was built from TRBV19 and TRBJ2-3, with 7 middle bases fitting TRBD2. At the DNA level, the sequence is TGTGCCAGTAGTATTTTTCCCGGGGGGAGGACAGATACGCAGTATTTT. It translates to CASSIFPGGRTDTQYF.